This entry concerns a single T cell receptor (beta chain). The table lists this clonotype with a few counts. Its antigen has not been determined. The input lacks base qualities; no much larger clone sits a single base away. The germline V gene gives CDR1 as ENHRY and CDR2 as SYGVKD. V is clipped by 0 bases and J by 13 bases, and the sequence between their germline boundaries is 13 bases long. The CDR3 contains 13 residues, cysteine and phenylalanine counted. Of the read, only the CDR3 DNA is kept; its 39 bases are in frame from base 1. Receptors were amplified or captured by 5' RACE. The data were produced on an Illumina HiSeq 2500. The second PCR ran for about 6 to 12 cycles and used a J-beta primer mix along with a sample-barcoded 5' primer. A template-switch 5' adaptor carrying 12 random nucleotides introduced a unique molecular identifier onto each TCR beta cDNA molecule. At least 3 million CDR3-containing paired-end reads were obtained from each sample. The Mint cDNA synthesis kit, primed by a TRBC-specific oligonucleotide, was used to synthesize first-strand cDNA from all RNA. After uracil-DNA glycosylase treatment, a first 18-cycle PCR used universal primers M1SS and BC2_uni_R on all cDNA. For the original study's pipeline: Each sample was normalized by randomly selecting 1 million high-quality reads, each carrying a distinct molecular identifier. Instead of being binned into consensus sequences, reads with shared molecular identifiers were discarded. MiTCR, with a Q25 quality threshold and the strictest error-elimination algorithm, was used for CDR3 identification, clonotype clustering and error correction. A nonparametric unseen species model with Euler transformation was used to estimate lower-bound total TCR beta diversity. The public reads were reanalyzed by TCRdb: fastp trimming at Q25, MiXCR alignment, in-frame beta chains only. Merged by CDR3 protein, the rows form single entries marked with the most common genes and DNA. V and J calls and clone size were set by TCRdb, not the authors. In this sample the table shows 800,000 to 1,300,000 distinct CDR3 sequences, under 30% of which occur a single time. The ten largest account for around 0.7% of the sample.

The entry originates in a study of blood T cells in healthy people across ages (dated by TCRdb to the mid-2010s). About the investigation overall: In model experiments, roughly one uniquely barcoded TCR beta cDNA molecule per two T cells was captured by template switching. The study measured age-related changes in TCR beta repertoire diversity using deep sequencing normalized with unique cDNA molecular identifiers. The donors were divided into four age groups: young (average approximately 17 years), middle-aged (about 40), aged (62) and long-lived (nearly 85). For two donors (one aged 18 to 30 and one aged 80 or older), the study analyzed two additional independent replicas of 1 million unique cDNA reads from the same blood draw. Findings and caveats that apply to the study as a whole: Compared with the aged group, the long-lived group had more naive CD4+ T cells, fewer expanded clones and increased TCR diversity, a pattern suggesting age selection. Total diversity estimates from one million sequenced T cells were considered lower bounds and underestimates. Because the CMV infection status of the donors was unknown, age-related changes in expanded clonotypes may potentially have been confounded. Bulk unsorted PBMC profiling prevented conclusive comparison of naive and antigen-experienced compartments. Observed TCR beta diversity correlated strongly with the percentage of naive T cells measured by flow cytometry. As age increased, observed TCR beta diversity per million T cells dropped in a roughly linear way, and a significant reduction was already evident by age about 40.

Donors were approximately 42 systemically healthy Caucasian individuals from Russia aged roughly 6 to 100 years. Each donor gave roughly 9 milliliters of peripheral blood, drawn into EDTA-treated Vacutainer tubes. Ficoll-Paque density-gradient centrifugation was used to isolate PBMCs, with at least 6.5 million per sample. Trizol reagent was used to extract total RNA from PBMCs, with at least 5.5 micrograms per sample. For every donor, flow cytometry on a PBMC aliquot measured the percentage of naive CD45RAhigh/CD27high T cells. The sample also formed part of further work on T cells of mothers and their children. Looking at the second paper: The donors were nine systemically healthy Caucasian individuals, made up of three mothers and their six children. cDNA synthesis used all of the extracted RNA, with approximately 1.4 ug of RNA in each 15 ul reaction. In the second PCR, the M1S primer added sample barcodes and 2-4 random nucleotides. More than 9 million TCR beta CDR3 reads were obtained from each mother, and roughly 3.1 million reads were obtained from each child. Thymic selection similarly shapes TCR recombination output in related and unrelated pairs, with minor effect from inherited differences. Normalized repertoire overlap was always found to be slightly, but never significantly, higher in related mother-child pairs than in unrelated mother-child pairs. With a sensitivity of approximately 100 clones per million clonotypes, no persistent microchimeric T cell clones were detected. Deep NGS was used in the study to compare the TCR beta repertoires of mothers and children and to look for features that separate related mother-child pairs from unrelated individuals. On average, the children were roughly 10 +/- 4 years old, while the mothers were approximately 41 +/- 4 years old. After adapter ligation was performed with NEBNext reagents, the libraries were sequenced on an Illumina HiSeq 2000 with 100+100 nt paired-end reads. To avoid cross-contamination, the mother libraries and the child libraries were prepared a month apart and sequenced in separate runs. Each donor had between about 450,000 and 2,200,000 distinct TCR beta clonotypes identified. Naive TCR beta clonotypes were estimated from low-frequency clonotypes matched to each donor's FACS-determined naive share, without sorting.

What was sequenced was blood. The origin of this receptor is a girl aged 2-10 years in good health. The chain couples TRBV10-3 to TRBJ2-4; no confident D gene assignment can be made. The sequenced DNA: TGTGCCATCAGTGAGTCGCTGTTCGATTCGCAGTACTTC. This translates into CAISESLFDSQYF.